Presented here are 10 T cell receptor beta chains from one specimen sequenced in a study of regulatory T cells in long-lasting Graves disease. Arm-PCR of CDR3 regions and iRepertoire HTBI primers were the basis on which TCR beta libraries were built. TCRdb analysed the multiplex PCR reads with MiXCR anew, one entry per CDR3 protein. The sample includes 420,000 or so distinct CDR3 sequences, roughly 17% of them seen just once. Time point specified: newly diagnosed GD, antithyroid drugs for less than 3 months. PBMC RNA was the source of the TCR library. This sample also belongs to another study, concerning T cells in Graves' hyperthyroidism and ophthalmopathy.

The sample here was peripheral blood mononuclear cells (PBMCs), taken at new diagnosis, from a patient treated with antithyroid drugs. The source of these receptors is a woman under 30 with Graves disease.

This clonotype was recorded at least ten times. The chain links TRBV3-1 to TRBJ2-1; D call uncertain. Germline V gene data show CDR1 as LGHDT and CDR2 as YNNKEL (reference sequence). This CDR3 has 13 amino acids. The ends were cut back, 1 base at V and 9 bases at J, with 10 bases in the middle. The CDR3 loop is CASSQGALGEQFF. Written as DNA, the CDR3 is TGTGCCAGCAGCCAAGGGGCCCTGGGTGAGCAGTTCTTC.

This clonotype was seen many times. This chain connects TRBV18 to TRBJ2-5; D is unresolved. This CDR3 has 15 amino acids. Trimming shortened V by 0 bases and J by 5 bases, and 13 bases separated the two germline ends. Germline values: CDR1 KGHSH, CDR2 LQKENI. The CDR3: CASSPPTGRAETQYF. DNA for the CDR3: TGTGCCAGCTCACCACCGACGGGTAGGGCGGAGACCCAGTACTTC. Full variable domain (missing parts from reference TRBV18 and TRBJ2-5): NAGVMQNPRHLVRRRGQEARLRCSPMKGHSHVYWYRQLPEEGLKFMVYLQKENIIDESGMPKERFSAEFPKEGPSILRIQQVVRGDSAAYFCASSPPTGRAETQYFGPGTRLLVL.

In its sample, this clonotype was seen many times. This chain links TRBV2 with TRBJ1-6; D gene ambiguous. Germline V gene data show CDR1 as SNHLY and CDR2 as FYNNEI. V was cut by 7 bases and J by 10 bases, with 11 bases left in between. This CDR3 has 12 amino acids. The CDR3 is CASKGSLSPLHF. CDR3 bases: TGTGCCAGCAAGGGATCCCTCTCACCCCTCCACTTT.

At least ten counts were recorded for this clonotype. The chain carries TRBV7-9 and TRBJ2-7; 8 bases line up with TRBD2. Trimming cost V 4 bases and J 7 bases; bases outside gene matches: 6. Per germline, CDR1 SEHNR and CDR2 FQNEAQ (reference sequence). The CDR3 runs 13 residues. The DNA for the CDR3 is TGTGCCAGCAGCTACGGGAGGGCGGTGGAGCAGTACTTC. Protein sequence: CASSYGRAVEQYF. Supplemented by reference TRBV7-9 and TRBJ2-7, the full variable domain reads DTGVSQNPRHKITKRGQNVTFRCDPISEHNRLYWYRQTLGQGPEFLTYFQNEAQLEKSRLLSDRFSAERPKGSFSTLEIQRTEQGDSAMYLCASSYGRAVEQYFGPGTRLTVT.

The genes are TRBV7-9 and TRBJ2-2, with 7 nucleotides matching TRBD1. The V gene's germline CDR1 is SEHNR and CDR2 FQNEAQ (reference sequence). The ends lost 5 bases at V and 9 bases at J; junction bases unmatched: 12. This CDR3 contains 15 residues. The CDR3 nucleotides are TGTGCCAGCAGCAACTCCGGGGCGACAGGGAGGGAGCTGTTTTTT. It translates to CASSNSGATGRELFF.

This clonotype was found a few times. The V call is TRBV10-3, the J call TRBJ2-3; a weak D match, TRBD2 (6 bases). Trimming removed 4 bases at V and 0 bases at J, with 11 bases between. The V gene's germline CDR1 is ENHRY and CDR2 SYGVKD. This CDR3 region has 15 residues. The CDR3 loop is CAISAGTPSTDTQYF. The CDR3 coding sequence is TGTGCCATCAGTGCGGGGACTCCTAGCACAGATACGCAGTATTTT.

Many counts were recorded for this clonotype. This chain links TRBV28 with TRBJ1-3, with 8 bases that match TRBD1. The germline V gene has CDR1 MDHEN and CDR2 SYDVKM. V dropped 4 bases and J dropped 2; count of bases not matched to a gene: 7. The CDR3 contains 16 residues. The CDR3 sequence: CASSSHQDRAGNTIYF. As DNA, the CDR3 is TGTGCCAGCAGTTCCCATCAGGACAGGGCTGGAAACACCATATATTTT.

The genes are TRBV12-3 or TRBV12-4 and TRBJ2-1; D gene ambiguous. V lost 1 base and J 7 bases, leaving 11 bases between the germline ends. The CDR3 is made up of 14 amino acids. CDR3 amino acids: CASSLVSPSNEQFF. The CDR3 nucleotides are TGTGCCAGCAGTTTAGTCTCCCCTTCTAATGAGCAGTTCTTC.

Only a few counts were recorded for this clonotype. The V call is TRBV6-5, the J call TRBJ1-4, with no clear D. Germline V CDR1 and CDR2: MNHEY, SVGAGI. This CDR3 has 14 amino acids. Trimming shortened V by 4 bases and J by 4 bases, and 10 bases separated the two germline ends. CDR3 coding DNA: TGTGCCAGCAGTTTCATTCCACGTAATGAAAAACTGTTTTTT. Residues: CASSFIPRNEKLFF.

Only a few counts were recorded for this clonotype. The CDR3 nucleotides are TGTGCCAGTAGTCCTAGCGGGAGCTGGCAGACCCAGTACTTC. Translated, it gives CASSPSGSWQTQYF. This chain uses TRBV19 with TRBJ2-5, with TRBD2 matching over 10 bases. Germline V lookup: CDR1 LNHDA, CDR2 SQIVND (reference sequence). This CDR3 comprises 14 residues. The junction had 6 bases not matched to a gene; V was cut back by 5 bases and J by 6 bases.